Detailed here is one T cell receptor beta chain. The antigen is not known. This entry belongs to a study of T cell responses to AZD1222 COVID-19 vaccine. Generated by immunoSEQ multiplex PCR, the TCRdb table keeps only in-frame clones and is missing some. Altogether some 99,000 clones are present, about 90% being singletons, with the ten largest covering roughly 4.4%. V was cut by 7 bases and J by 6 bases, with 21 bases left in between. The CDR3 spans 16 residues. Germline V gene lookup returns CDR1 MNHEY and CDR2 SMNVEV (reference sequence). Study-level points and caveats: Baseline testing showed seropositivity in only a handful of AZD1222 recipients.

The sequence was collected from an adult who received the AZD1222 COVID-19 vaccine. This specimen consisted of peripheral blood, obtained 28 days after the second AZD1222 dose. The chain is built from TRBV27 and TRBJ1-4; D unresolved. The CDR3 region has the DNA TGTGCCAGCACCCAGCAAGAAGTAGGGTATGATGAAAAACTGTTTTTT. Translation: CASTQQEVGYDEKLFF.